These 2 T cell receptor beta chains came from one sample sequenced in a study of blood T cell repertoires in COVID-19. Sequenced by immunoSEQ multiplex PCR; TCRdb stores in-frame clones only, minus some. This table holds 45,000 to 55,000 clones, over 75% found once. Sequenced material: peripheral blood. These receptor sequences come from a middle-aged woman with active COVID-19.

J is TRBJ2-1 and V is TRBV18; 8 bases agree with TRBD1. The germline V gene encodes CDR1 KGHSH and CDR2 LQKENI. The CDR3 has 15 residues. V was pared by 3 bases and J by 1 base, with 2 bases of the junction left unmatched. The CDR3, as DNA: TGTGCCAGCTCACCGGACAGGGAATCCTACAATGAGCAGTTCTTC. Translating it yields CASSPDRESYNEQFF. Full variable domain (rest looked up from reference TRBV18 and TRBJ2-1): NAGVMQNPRHLVRRRGQEARLRCSPMKGHSHVYWYRQLPEEGLKFMVYLQKENIIDESGMPKERFSAEFPKEGPSILRIQQVVRGDSAAYFCASSPDRESYNEQFFGPGTRLTVL.

A single count supports this clone. The V gene is TRBV18, the J gene TRBJ2-5; 10 nucleotides align to TRBD1. V gave up 6 bases and J gave up 1 base; unmatched junction bases: 5. Germline V lookup: CDR1 KGHSH, CDR2 LQKENI. The length of the CDR3 is 15 residues. The CDR3 region has the DNA TGTGCCAGCTCGACAGGGACAGGGGCCCAAGAGACCCAGTACTTC. Translating it yields CASSTGTGAQETQYF.